Listed here is a single T cell receptor (beta chain). Germline CDR1 is MDHEN and CDR2 is SYDVKM. The CDR3 sequence is 16 residues long. Unmatched junction bases numbered 8, after V lost 8 bases and J lost 2 bases. This sample stems from a study of T cell changes during pregnancy in multiple sclerosis. Assay: immunoSEQ multiplex PCR; the TCRdb copy retains only in-frame clones and omits some. The data show 90,000 to 100,000 clones, approximately 92% seen once. This TCR came from a female donor with multiple sclerosis, enrolled in a pregnancy study. V and J are TRBV28 and TRBJ2-5, with 13 positions matching TRBD2. This specimen was peripheral blood, taken in the first trimester of pregnancy. CDR3 DNA sequence: TGTGCCAGCTATGGGACTAGCGGGGTTTTGCAAGAGACCCAGTACTTC. Translation gives CASYGTSGVLQETQYF.